Listed below are T cell receptor beta chains from one sample, sequenced in a study of blood T cell repertoires in COVID-19. Only in-frame clones appear in the TCRdb table, and some are missing; sequencing was by immunoSEQ multiplex PCR. The sample consists of under 60,000 clones, roughly 85% of them appearing once. Sequencing input: peripheral blood. The receptor source for this set is a human donor in a cohort sampled during active COVID-19. CDR3s include the opening cysteine and the closing phenylalanine or tryptophan. The D gene is left open where the match is weak. Expanded clones are given a class, and other clones once, few, many or no size at all.

clone_size,v_call,d_call,j_call,cdr3_nt,cdr3_aa
-,TRBV9,TRBD1,TRBJ2-7,TGTGCCAGCAGCGTATCTCCGACAGGGGGCGCGGGGGAGCAGTACTTC,CASSVSPTGGAGEQYF
-,TRBV12-3/TRBV12-4,-,TRBJ2-3,TGTGCCAGCAAACTAGTCGGCACAGATACGCAGTATTTT,CASKLVGTDTQYF
-,TRBV7-2,TRBD2,TRBJ2-3,TGTGCCAGCAGACGCCCCGGGACTAGCGGGGAGACGCAGTATTTT,CASRRPGTSGETQYF
-,TRBV30,TRBD1,TRBJ1-1,TGTGCCTGGAGTAGACAGGGTATCACTGAAGCTTTCTTT,CAWSRQGITEAFF
-,TRBV6-1,TRBD1,TRBJ1-6,TGTGCCAGCAGTGCAACCGGGACAGCCCATAATTCACCCCTCCACTTT,CASSATGTAHNSPLHF
-,TRBV6-5,TRBD1,TRBJ1-2,TGTGCCAGCAGTTACTCAGGGGGCGCCCGGTATGGCTACACCTTC,CASSYSGGARYGYTF
-,TRBV19,-,TRBJ1-2,TGTGCCAGTACTCACCGGGGCTATGGCTACACCTTC,CASTHRGYGYTF
-,TRBV7-9,TRBD1,TRBJ1-4,TGTGCCAGCAGCCCAGGGGGACAGGGGCTTGAAAAACTGTTTTTT,CASSPGGQGLEKLFF
-,TRBV5-1,-,TRBJ2-7,TGCGCCAGCAGCTTGGCGGCAGGGGTAGGCTACGAGCAGTACTTC,CASSLAAGVGYEQYF
-,TRBV15,-,TRBJ1-4,TGTGCCACCAGCGGTAGGACAGTCGATGAAAAACTGTTTTTT,CATSGRTVDEKLFF
-,TRBV7-2,-,TRBJ1-3,TGTGCCAGCAGCTTAGCGCACCGGAGCTCTGGAAACACCATATATTTT,CASSLAHRSSGNTIYF
-,TRBV4-3,TRBD2,TRBJ2-5,TGCGCCAGCAGCCAAGATCTAGCGGGGGGGGAGACCCAGTACTTC,CASSQDLAGGETQYF
-,TRBV5-1,TRBD2,TRBJ2-5,TGCGCCAGCAGATTTGGCGGGGGGGCCGAAGAGACCCAGTACTTC,CASRFGGGAEETQYF
-,TRBV9,TRBD1,TRBJ2-1,TGTGCCAGCAGCGTAGGTTGGGACACAGGGGTCAATGAGCAGTTCTTC,CASSVGWDTGVNEQFF
-,TRBV18,-,TRBJ1-4,TGTGCCAGCTCACCAGGGCCACCTAATGAAAAACTGTTTTTT,CASSPGPPNEKLFF
-,TRBV27,TRBD1,TRBJ2-7,TGTGCCAGCAGTTCAGCCCGACAGGGGGGGGACGAGCAGTACTTC,CASSSARQGGDEQYF
-,TRBV6-1,-,TRBJ2-7,TGTGCCAGCAGTGAAGGGGGGGGCGCCTACGAGCAGTACTTC,CASSEGGGAYEQYF
-,TRBV18,TRBD2,TRBJ2-7,TGTGCCAGCTCACCAGCGGGGGGGCTCTACGAGCAGTACTTC,CASSPAGGLYEQYF
-,TRBV7-2,-,TRBJ2-6,TGTGCCAGCAGCTCCTGGGGGCAAGGCTCTGGGGCCAACGTCCTGACTTTC,CASSSWGQGSGANVLTF
-,TRBV11-2,-,TRBJ2-1,TGTGCCAGCAGCTCACGAATGACGGTAATGGGCGATGAGCAGTTCTTC,CASSSRMTVMGDEQFF
-,TRBV7-2,TRBD2,TRBJ2-3,TGTGCCAGCAGACTAGCGGGGGCCCGCACAGATACGCAGTATTTT,CASRLAGARTDTQYF
few,TRBV2,-,TRBJ2-7,TGTGCCAGCAGGGACTGGACGGATGAGCAGTACTTC,CASRDWTDEQYF